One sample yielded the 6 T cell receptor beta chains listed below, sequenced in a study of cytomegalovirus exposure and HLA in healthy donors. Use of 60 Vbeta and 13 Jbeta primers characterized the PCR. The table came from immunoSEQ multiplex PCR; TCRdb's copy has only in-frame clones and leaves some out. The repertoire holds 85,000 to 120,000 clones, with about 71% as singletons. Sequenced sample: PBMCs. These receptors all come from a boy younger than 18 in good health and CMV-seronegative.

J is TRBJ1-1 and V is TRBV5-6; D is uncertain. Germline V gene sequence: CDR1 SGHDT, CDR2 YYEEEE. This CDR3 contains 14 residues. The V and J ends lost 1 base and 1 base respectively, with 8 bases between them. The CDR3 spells CASSLWKRNTEAFF. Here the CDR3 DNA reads TGTGCCAGCAGCTTGTGGAAGCGGAACACTGAAGCTTTCTTT.

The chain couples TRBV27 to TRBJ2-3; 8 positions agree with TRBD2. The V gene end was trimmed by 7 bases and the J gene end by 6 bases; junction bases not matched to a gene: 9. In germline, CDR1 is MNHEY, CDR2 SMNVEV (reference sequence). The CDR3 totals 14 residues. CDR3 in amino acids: CASKWASGHDTQYF. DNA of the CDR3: TGTGCCAGCAAGTGGGCTAGCGGGCACGATACGCAGTATTTT.

As DNA, the CDR3 is TGTGCCACCAGCAGAGGGGGGGGGTTAGAGACCCAGTACTTC. Translated, it gives CATSRGGGLETQYF. This chain connects TRBV15 to TRBJ2-5, with TRBD2 identical over 7 bases. Germline-derived CDR1 and CDR2 are LNHNV and YYDKDF (reference sequence). The length of the CDR3 is 14 residues. The ends lost 1 base at V and 4 bases at J; junction bases unmatched: 3.

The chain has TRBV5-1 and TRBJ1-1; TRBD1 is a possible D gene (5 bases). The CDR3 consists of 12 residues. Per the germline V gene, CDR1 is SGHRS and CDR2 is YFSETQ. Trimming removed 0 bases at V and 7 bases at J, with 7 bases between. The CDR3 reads CASSLGQGEAFF. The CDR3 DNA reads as TGCGCCAGCAGCTTGGGCCAGGGTGAAGCTTTCTTT. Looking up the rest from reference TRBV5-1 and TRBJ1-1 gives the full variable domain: KAGVTQTPRYLIKTRGQQVTLSCSPISGHRSVSWYQQTPGQGLQFLFEYFSETQRNKGNFPGRFSGRQFSNSRSEMNVSTLELGDSALYLCASSLGQGEAFFGQGTRLTVV.

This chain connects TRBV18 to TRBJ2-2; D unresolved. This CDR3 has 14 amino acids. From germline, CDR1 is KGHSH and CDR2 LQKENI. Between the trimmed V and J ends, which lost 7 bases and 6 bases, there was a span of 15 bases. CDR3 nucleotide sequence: TGTGCCAGCTGTCCCCTTAGTGGTTCCGGGGAGCTGTTTTTT. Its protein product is CASCPLSGSGELFF.

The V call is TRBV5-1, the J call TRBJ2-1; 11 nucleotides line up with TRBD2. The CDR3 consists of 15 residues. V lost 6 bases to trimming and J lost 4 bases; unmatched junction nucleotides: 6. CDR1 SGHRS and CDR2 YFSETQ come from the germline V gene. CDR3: CASMRRLAGYNEQFF. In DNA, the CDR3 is TGCGCCAGCATGAGGCGACTAGCGGGATACAATGAGCAGTTCTTC. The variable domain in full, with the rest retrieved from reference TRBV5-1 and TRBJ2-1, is KAGVTQTPRYLIKTRGQQVTLSCSPISGHRSVSWYQQTPGQGLQFLFEYFSETQRNKGNFPGRFSGRQFSNSRSEMNVSTLELGDSALYLCASMRRLAGYNEQFFGPGTRLTVL.